This entry lists 2 T cell receptor beta chains sequenced from one sample in a study of CD8 T cells in Susac syndrome. It was with random hexamers that about 0.45 to 1 ug RNA was reverse transcribed. A single record per CDR3 protein comes from TCRdb applying MiXCR to the immunoSEQ multiplex PCR reads. The table has 200,000 to 250,000 distinct CDR3 sequences, about 93% seen once. Sequencing used CD8+ T cells from PBMCs. The source is a human donor with multiple sclerosis.

V and J are TRBV14 and TRBJ1-3; D gene ambiguous. Germline CDR1 SGHDN, CDR2 FVKESK. V lost 4 bases and J 0 bases, leaving 4 bases between the germline ends. This CDR3 is 13 amino acids long. In DNA form, the CDR3 reads TGTGCCAGCAGCCTTACCTCTGGAAACACCATATATTTT. This gives the protein CASSLTSGNTIYF.

V is TRBV30 and J is TRBJ1-2; possibly TRBD1 for D (5 bases). Between the trimmed V and J ends, which lost 2 bases and 4 bases, there was a span of 11 bases. CDR3 size: 13 residues. Germline V gene lookup returns CDR1 GTSNPN and CDR2 SVGIG (reference sequence). The DNA of the CDR3 is TGTGCCTGGAGTCCAGGCGGGGGCTATGGCTACACCTTC. This translates into CAWSPGGGYGYTF.